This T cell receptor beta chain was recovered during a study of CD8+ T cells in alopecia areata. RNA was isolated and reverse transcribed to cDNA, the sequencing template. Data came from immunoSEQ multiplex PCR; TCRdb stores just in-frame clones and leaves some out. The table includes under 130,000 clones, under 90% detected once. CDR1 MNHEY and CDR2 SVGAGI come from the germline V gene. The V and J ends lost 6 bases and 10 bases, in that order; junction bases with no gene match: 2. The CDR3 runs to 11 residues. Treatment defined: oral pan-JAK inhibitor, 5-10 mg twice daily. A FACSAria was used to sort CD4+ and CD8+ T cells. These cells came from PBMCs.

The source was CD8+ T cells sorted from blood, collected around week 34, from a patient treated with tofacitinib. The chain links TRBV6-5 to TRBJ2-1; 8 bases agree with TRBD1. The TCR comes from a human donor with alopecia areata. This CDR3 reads CASRRDREQFF. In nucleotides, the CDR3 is TGTGCCAGCAGAAGGGACAGGGAGCAGTTCTTC.